The rows below give T cell receptor beta chains drawn from one sample of a study of long-term antiretroviral therapy in people with HIV. The protocol was immunoSEQ multiplex PCR, while the TCRdb copy is restricted to in-frame clones and leaves out a portion. This table has under 20,000 clones, around four fifths appearing once. Sequencing was performed on unsorted PBMCs, taken 0.3 years after starting antiretroviral therapy. The source of these receptors is a woman aged 50 to 60 with HIV. The CDR3 runs from the conserved cysteine through the conserved F or W. Each record gives: V gene, D gene, clone size, J gene, CDR3 length, CDR3 DNA, CDR3 protein. The D gene is left open where the match is weak. Expanded clones are given a class, and other clones once, few, many or no size at all.

V gene: TRBV30
D gene: NA
clone size: NA
J gene: TRBJ1-1
CDR3 length: 12
CDR3 DNA: TGTGCCTGGAGGGCGGCAGTAAGGGAAAGTTTCTTT
CDR3 protein: CAWRAAVRESFF

V gene: TRBV5-6
D gene: NA
clone size: NA
J gene: TRBJ2-5
CDR3 length: 15
CDR3 DNA: TGTGCCAGCAGCGCCACGGGGGGCGTCTCGCAGACCCAGTACTTC
CDR3 protein: CASSATGGVSQTQYF

V gene: TRBV4-1
D gene: TRBD1
clone size: NA
J gene: TRBJ2-1
CDR3 length: 13
CDR3 DNA: TGCGCCAGCAGCCAGCGGACAGGGGATGAGCAGTTCTTC
CDR3 protein: CASSQRTGDEQFF

V gene: TRBV7-8
D gene: TRBD1
clone size: NA
J gene: TRBJ2-2
CDR3 length: 21
CDR3 DNA: TGTGCCAGCAGCCGATATTTAGGACAGGGGGCCACCAAACCGAACACCGGGGAGCTGTTTTTT
CDR3 protein: CASSRYLGQGATKPNTGELFF

V gene: TRBV6-1
D gene: TRBD2
clone size: NA
J gene: TRBJ2-3
CDR3 length: 14
CDR3 DNA: TGTGCCAGCAGTATAGCGGGCGCACGGGATACGCAGTATTTT
CDR3 protein: CASSIAGARDTQYF

V gene: TRBV30
D gene: NA
clone size: NA
J gene: TRBJ1-1
CDR3 length: 14
CDR3 DNA: TGTGCCTGGAGTTCTTTAGTGGGGAACACTGAAGCTTTCTTT
CDR3 protein: CAWSSLVGNTEAFF

V gene: TRBV10-2
D gene: NA
clone size: NA
J gene: TRBJ2-3
CDR3 length: 17
CDR3 DNA: TGCGCCAGCAGTGAGTCCGCGGGACGCAAGAAGGCAGATACGCAGTATTTT
CDR3 protein: CASSESAGRKKADTQYF

V gene: TRBV6-1
D gene: TRBD2
clone size: NA
J gene: TRBJ2-7
CDR3 length: 16
CDR3 DNA: TGTGCCAGCAGTGGAAGACAGCGGGGGGCTAATGAAGAGCAGTACTTC
CDR3 protein: CASSGRQRGANEEQYF

V gene: TRBV7-8
D gene: NA
clone size: NA
J gene: TRBJ2-1
CDR3 length: 13
CDR3 DNA: TGTGCCAGCGGAGGCGGGGGCTGGAATGAGCAGTTCTTC
CDR3 protein: CASGGGGWNEQFF

V gene: TRBV6-5
D gene: TRBD1
clone size: once
J gene: TRBJ1-5
CDR3 length: 14
CDR3 DNA: TGTGCCAGCAGTCAGACAGGGGAGGTTCAGCCCCAGCATTTT
CDR3 protein: CASSQTGEVQPQHF

V gene: TRBV11-2
D gene: TRBD1
clone size: NA
J gene: TRBJ2-1
CDR3 length: 16
CDR3 DNA: TGTGCCAGCAGCTTAAGGGGACAGGCCTCGGTGGGTGAGCAGTTCTTC
CDR3 protein: CASSLRGQASVGEQFF

V gene: TRBV6-5
D gene: NA
clone size: NA
J gene: TRBJ1-4
CDR3 length: 14
CDR3 DNA: TGTGCCAGCAGTTACAGCAGAGCTAATGAAAAACTGTTTTTT
CDR3 protein: CASSYSRANEKLFF

V gene: TRBV23-1
D gene: TRBD1
clone size: NA
J gene: TRBJ1-3
CDR3 length: 14
CDR3 DNA: TGCGCCAGCCCCGGGACAGGGAACGGAAACACCATATATTTT
CDR3 protein: CASPGTGNGNTIYF

V gene: TRBV11-3
D gene: NA
clone size: once
J gene: TRBJ2-3
CDR3 length: 18
CDR3 DNA: TGTGCCAGCAGCTTAGCGCTCCGCCCGGGAGCATTCACAGATACGCAGTATTTT
CDR3 protein: CASSLALRPGAFTDTQYF

V gene: TRBV7-3
D gene: NA
clone size: NA
J gene: TRBJ1-1
CDR3 length: 13
CDR3 DNA: TGTGCCAGCAGCTTATACGACGGTGATGAAGCTTTCTTT
CDR3 protein: CASSLYDGDEAFF

V gene: TRBV18
D gene: NA
clone size: NA
J gene: TRBJ1-6
CDR3 length: 16
CDR3 DNA: TGTGCCAGCTCACCCGGACACTCCTCCTATAATTCACCCCTCCACTTT
CDR3 protein: CASSPGHSSYNSPLHF

V gene: TRBV30
D gene: NA
clone size: NA
J gene: TRBJ2-2
CDR3 length: 15
CDR3 DNA: TGTGCCTGGAGTGTACGGGTCAGGGACACCGGGGAGCTGTTTTTT
CDR3 protein: CAWSVRVRDTGELFF

V gene: TRBV6-5
D gene: NA
clone size: few
J gene: TRBJ1-6
CDR3 length: 15
CDR3 DNA: TGTGCCAGCAGTTACCTGGGGTACTATAATTCACCCCTCCACTTT
CDR3 protein: CASSYLGYYNSPLHF

V gene: TRBV5-1
D gene: NA
clone size: NA
J gene: TRBJ2-6
CDR3 length: 18
CDR3 DNA: TGCGCCAGCAGCTTGGATCATAGTTACCTCTCTGGGGCCAACGTCCTGACTTTC
CDR3 protein: CASSLDHSYLSGANVLTF

V gene: TRBV27
D gene: TRBD1
clone size: NA
J gene: TRBJ1-2
CDR3 length: 16
CDR3 DNA: TGTGCCAGCAGTCCTGGGACAGGGGTTCCTGGCTATGGCTACACCTTC
CDR3 protein: CASSPGTGVPGYGYTF

V gene: TRBV27
D gene: NA
clone size: few
J gene: TRBJ2-7
CDR3 length: 16
CDR3 DNA: TGTGCCAGCAGTTTAGCGGACTCCGCCGGACCGTACGAGCAGTACTTC
CDR3 protein: CASSLADSAGPYEQYF

V gene: TRBV27
D gene: NA
clone size: NA
J gene: TRBJ1-2
CDR3 length: 14
CDR3 DNA: TGTGCCAGCAGCTTCGCCCAGTTTGGCTATGGCTACACCTTC
CDR3 protein: CASSFAQFGYGYTF

V gene: TRBV6-5
D gene: NA
clone size: NA
J gene: TRBJ2-1
CDR3 length: 13
CDR3 DNA: TGTGCCAGCAGTTACGAGAGCCGTAATGAGCAGTTCTTC
CDR3 protein: CASSYESRNEQFF

V gene: TRBV27
D gene: NA
clone size: few
J gene: TRBJ1-1
CDR3 length: 13
CDR3 DNA: TGTGCCAGCAGTCCCGGACTGAACACTGAAGCTTTCTTT
CDR3 protein: CASSPGLNTEAFF

V gene: TRBV5-6
D gene: TRBD1
clone size: NA
J gene: TRBJ2-3
CDR3 length: 15
CDR3 DNA: TGTGCCAGCAGCGGGGGACAGGGGGCCCTAGATACGCAGTATTTT
CDR3 protein: CASSGGQGALDTQYF

V gene: TRBV12-5
D gene: NA
clone size: medium-sized
J gene: TRBJ2-2
CDR3 length: 12
CDR3 DNA: TGTGCTAGTGGGTGGGACACCGGGGAGCTGTTTTTT
CDR3 protein: CASGWDTGELFF

V gene: TRBV6-5
D gene: NA
clone size: NA
J gene: TRBJ2-2
CDR3 length: 12
CDR3 DNA: TGTGCCAGCACCACGGGGTTCGGGGAGCTGTTTTTT
CDR3 protein: CASTTGFGELFF

V gene: TRBV19
D gene: TRBD1
clone size: few
J gene: TRBJ1-1
CDR3 length: 14
CDR3 DNA: TGTGCCAGTATTTTGAGGGGGCGGAACACTGAAGCTTTCTTT
CDR3 protein: CASILRGRNTEAFF

V gene: TRBV18
D gene: NA
clone size: NA
J gene: TRBJ1-5
CDR3 length: 13
CDR3 DNA: TGTGCCAGCTCCATAACAGGGTTTCAGCCCCAGCATTTT
CDR3 protein: CASSITGFQPQHF

V gene: TRBV29-1
D gene: TRBD2
clone size: NA
J gene: TRBJ2-1
CDR3 length: 19
CDR3 DNA: TGCAGCGTTGATGGGGGACTAGCGGGGGGCGGGAGCTCCTACAATGAGCAGTTCTTC
CDR3 protein: CSVDGGLAGGGSSYNEQFF

V gene: TRBV18
D gene: TRBD1
clone size: NA
J gene: TRBJ1-4
CDR3 length: 16
CDR3 DNA: TGTGCCAGCTCATTAGGGACAGCTGCAACTAATGAAAAACTGTTTTTT
CDR3 protein: CASSLGTAATNEKLFF

V gene: TRBV5-1
D gene: NA
clone size: NA
J gene: TRBJ2-1
CDR3 length: 14
CDR3 DNA: TGCGCCAGCAGCCCCCAGAGTAGCAGTAATGAGCAGTTCTTC
CDR3 protein: CASSPQSSSNEQFF

V gene: TRBV6-5
D gene: NA
clone size: NA
J gene: TRBJ1-1
CDR3 length: 11
CDR3 DNA: TGTGCCAGCAGTGCGAACACTGAAGCTTTCTTT
CDR3 protein: CASSANTEAFF